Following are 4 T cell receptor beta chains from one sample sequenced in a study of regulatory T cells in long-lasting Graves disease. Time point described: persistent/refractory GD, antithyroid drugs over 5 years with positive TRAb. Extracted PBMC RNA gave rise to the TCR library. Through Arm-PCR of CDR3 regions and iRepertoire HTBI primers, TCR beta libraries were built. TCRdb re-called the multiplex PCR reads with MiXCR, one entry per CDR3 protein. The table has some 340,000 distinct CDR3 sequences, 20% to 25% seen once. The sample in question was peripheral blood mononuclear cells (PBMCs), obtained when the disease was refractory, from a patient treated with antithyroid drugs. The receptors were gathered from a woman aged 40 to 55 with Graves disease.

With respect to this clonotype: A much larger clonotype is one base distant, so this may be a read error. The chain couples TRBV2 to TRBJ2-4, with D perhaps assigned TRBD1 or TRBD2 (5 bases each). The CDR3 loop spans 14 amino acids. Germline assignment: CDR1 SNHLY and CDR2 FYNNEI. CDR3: CASRGTLAKSIQYF. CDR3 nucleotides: TGTGCCAGCAGAGGGACCTTAGCCAAAAGCATTCAGTACTTC.

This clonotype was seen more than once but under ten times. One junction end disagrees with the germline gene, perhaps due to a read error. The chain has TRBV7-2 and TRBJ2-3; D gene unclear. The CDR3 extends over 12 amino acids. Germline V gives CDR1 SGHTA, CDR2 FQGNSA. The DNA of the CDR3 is TGTGCCAGCAGCAAAACACCGGGCTCCCACCATTTT. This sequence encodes CASSKTPGSHHF.

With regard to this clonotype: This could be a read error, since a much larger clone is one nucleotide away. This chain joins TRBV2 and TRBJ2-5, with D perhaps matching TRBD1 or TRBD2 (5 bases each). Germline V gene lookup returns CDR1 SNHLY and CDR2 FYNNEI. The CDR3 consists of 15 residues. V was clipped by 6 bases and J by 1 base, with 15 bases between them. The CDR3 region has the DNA TGTGCCAGCAGCAGAGATCGGGGCACCCAAGAGACCCAGTACTTC. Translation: CASSRDRGTQETQYF.

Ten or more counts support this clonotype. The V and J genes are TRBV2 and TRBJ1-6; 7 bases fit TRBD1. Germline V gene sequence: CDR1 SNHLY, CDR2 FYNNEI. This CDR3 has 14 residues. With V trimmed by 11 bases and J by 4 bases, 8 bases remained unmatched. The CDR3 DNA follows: TGTGCCTGTATGACAGGGAGATATAATTCACCCCTCCACTTT. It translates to CACMTGRYNSPLHF.